The rows below give T cell receptor beta chains drawn from one sample of a study of T cell clonotyping in hematopoietic cell transplantation. Data came from immunoSEQ multiplex PCR; TCRdb stores just in-frame clones and leaves some out. In the table there are tens of thousands of clones, around 85% of which are singletons. The sequencing here drew on peripheral blood mononuclear cells, taken before stem cell transplant. The origin of the receptors is a man aged 60 to 75 with acute myeloid leukemia. Some clones in this sample may be carry-over from other donors' samples. The CDR3 runs from the conserved cysteine through the conserved F or W. D genes are given only for firm matches. Clone sizes are given selectively: once, few, many, or a class where the clone is expanded.

V gene: TRBV19; D gene: TRBD1; J gene: TRBJ1-4; clone size: NA; CDR3 DNA: TGTGCCAGTACGACAGGGGAGTCAACTAATGAAAAACTGTTTTTT; CDR3 protein: CASTTGESTNEKLFF
V gene: TRBV4-2; D gene: TRBD1; J gene: TRBJ1-1; clone size: NA; CDR3 DNA: TGTGCCAGCAGCCAAGAAACACGGGACAGGGAAGCTTTCTTT; CDR3 protein: CASSQETRDREAFF
V gene: TRBV4-2; D gene: TRBD1; J gene: TRBJ2-1; clone size: NA; CDR3 DNA: TGTGCCAGCAGCCGGGACAGACTTTGGGGTGTGAATGAGCAGTTCTTC; CDR3 protein: CASSRDRLWGVNEQFF
V gene: TRBV6-1; D gene: NA; J gene: TRBJ1-5; clone size: NA; CDR3 DNA: TGTGCCACCCAGGACATCCATAGCAATCAGCCCCAGCATTTT; CDR3 protein: CATQDIHSNQPQHF
V gene: TRBV10-3; D gene: NA; J gene: TRBJ1-5; clone size: NA; CDR3 DNA: TGTGCCATCAGTGAGCCTAATTTTCAGCCCCAGCATTTT; CDR3 protein: CAISEPNFQPQHF
V gene: TRBV2; D gene: NA; J gene: TRBJ1-4; clone size: large; CDR3 DNA: TGTGCCAACCACCGAGAGGGTGGCGGTGAAAAACTGTTTTTT; CDR3 protein: CANHREGGGEKLFF
V gene: TRBV2; D gene: NA; J gene: TRBJ1-2; clone size: NA; CDR3 DNA: TGTGCCAGCCTACAGGATACCGTTTATGGCTACACCTTC; CDR3 protein: CASLQDTVYGYTF
V gene: TRBV30; D gene: NA; J gene: TRBJ1-1; clone size: NA; CDR3 DNA: TGTGCCTGGAGTTTCTTAGCAGGGACCACTGAAGCTTTCTTT; CDR3 protein: CAWSFLAGTTEAFF
V gene: TRBV11-1; D gene: NA; J gene: TRBJ2-5; clone size: NA; CDR3 DNA: TGTGCCAGCAGCTTTAGCCCCTTCCAAGAGACCCAGTACTTC; CDR3 protein: CASSFSPFQETQYF
V gene: TRBV6-1; D gene: NA; J gene: TRBJ2-7; clone size: NA; CDR3 DNA: TGTGCCAGCAGTGAATCCAGCTCCTACGAGCAGTACTTC; CDR3 protein: CASSESSSYEQYF
V gene: TRBV6-1; D gene: NA; J gene: TRBJ2-3; clone size: NA; CDR3 DNA: TGTGCCAGCAGTGAACAGGCCTTCACAGATACGCAGTATTTT; CDR3 protein: CASSEQAFTDTQYF
V gene: TRBV6-5; D gene: NA; J gene: TRBJ2-3; clone size: NA; CDR3 DNA: TGTGCCAGCAGTTACTCGTTAGGGGATACGCAGTATTTT; CDR3 protein: CASSYSLGDTQYF
V gene: TRBV27; D gene: NA; J gene: TRBJ1-4; clone size: NA; CDR3 DNA: TGTGCCAGCAGTTTATCGCCGGGACTGTTGAATGAAAAACTGTTTTTT; CDR3 protein: CASSLSPGLLNEKLFF
V gene: TRBV7-2; D gene: TRBD1; J gene: TRBJ1-5; clone size: NA; CDR3 DNA: TGTGCCAGCAGCTTAGGGGGGGAGGGACAGGGTATACGGCCCCAGCATTTT; CDR3 protein: CASSLGGEGQGIRPQHF
V gene: TRBV11-3; D gene: NA; J gene: TRBJ2-2; clone size: NA; CDR3 DNA: TGTGCCAGCAGATCGGGGGCGAACACCGGGGAGCTGTTTTTT; CDR3 protein: CASRSGANTGELFF
V gene: TRBV2; D gene: TRBD1; J gene: TRBJ1-6; clone size: NA; CDR3 DNA: TGTGCCAGTGAACGACAGGGGGCCTCCTATAATTCACCCCTCCACTTT; CDR3 protein: CASERQGASYNSPLHF
V gene: TRBV9; D gene: NA; J gene: TRBJ1-2; clone size: NA; CDR3 DNA: TGTGCCAGCAGCGTATTGGATAACTATGGCTACACCTTC; CDR3 protein: CASSVLDNYGYTF
V gene: TRBV19; D gene: TRBD2; J gene: TRBJ2-1; clone size: NA; CDR3 DNA: TGTGCCAGTAGTATAGATCGACCGGGACTACCGAGTTATGAGCAGTTCTTC; CDR3 protein: CASSIDRPGLPSYEQFF
V gene: TRBV30; D gene: NA; J gene: TRBJ1-5; clone size: NA; CDR3 DNA: TGTGCCCTGGCGTCCAGGAAAAATCAGCCCCAGCATTTT; CDR3 protein: CALASRKNQPQHF
V gene: TRBV2; D gene: NA; J gene: TRBJ1-2; clone size: few; CDR3 DNA: TGTGCCAGCAGTGAAGGTAGCTATGGCTACACCTTC; CDR3 protein: CASSEGSYGYTF
V gene: TRBV4-3; D gene: NA; J gene: TRBJ1-3; clone size: NA; CDR3 DNA: TGCGCCAGCAGCCAAGAAACAGCCAGGGGTACTGGAAACACCATATATTTT; CDR3 protein: CASSQETARGTGNTIYF
V gene: TRBV29-1; D gene: NA; J gene: TRBJ1-4; clone size: NA; CDR3 DNA: TGCAGCGTTTGGTGGTCAGATAATGAAAAACTGTTTTTT; CDR3 protein: CSVWWSDNEKLFF
V gene: TRBV4-3; D gene: NA; J gene: TRBJ1-4; clone size: NA; CDR3 DNA: TGCGCCAGCAGCCAGTCGAAGGGGCAGGGCAGAGAAAAACTGTTTTTT; CDR3 protein: CASSQSKGQGREKLFF
V gene: TRBV19; D gene: TRBD1; J gene: TRBJ2-1; clone size: NA; CDR3 DNA: TGTGCCAGTATCCGTGGGGACAGGGCGGTGTTCTTC; CDR3 protein: CASIRGDRAVFF
V gene: TRBV6-1; D gene: NA; J gene: TRBJ1-3; clone size: once; CDR3 DNA: TGTGCCAGCAGAGCAGGGTCTGGAAACACCATATATTTT; CDR3 protein: CASRAGSGNTIYF
V gene: TRBV7-3; D gene: TRBD2; J gene: TRBJ2-3; clone size: once; CDR3 DNA: TGTGCCAGCAGCACCCATAGCGGGGGAACTAATACGCAGTATTTT; CDR3 protein: CASSTHSGGTNTQYF
V gene: TRBV18; D gene: NA; J gene: TRBJ1-5; clone size: NA; CDR3 DNA: TGTGCCAGCTCACCAGGGCAGGGAGATCAGCCCCAGCATTTT; CDR3 protein: CASSPGQGDQPQHF
V gene: TRBV18; D gene: NA; J gene: TRBJ2-7; clone size: NA; CDR3 DNA: TGTGCCAGCTCACCAAGTGGGGGCGACGAGCAGTACTTC; CDR3 protein: CASSPSGGDEQYF
V gene: TRBV5-1; D gene: TRBD1; J gene: TRBJ1-2; clone size: NA; CDR3 DNA: TGCGCCAGCAGCCGGGACAGCTCCGGCTACACCTTC; CDR3 protein: CASSRDSSGYTF
V gene: TRBV19; D gene: NA; J gene: TRBJ2-2; clone size: NA; CDR3 DNA: TGTGCCAGTAGTATAGAAGGAGGGACAACCGGGGAGCTGTTTTTT; CDR3 protein: CASSIEGGTTGELFF
V gene: TRBV14; D gene: NA; J gene: TRBJ1-5; clone size: NA; CDR3 DNA: TGTGCCAGCAGCTTGGGCAGAAGCAATCAGCCCCAGCATTTT; CDR3 protein: CASSLGRSNQPQHF
V gene: TRBV14; D gene: NA; J gene: TRBJ1-1; clone size: NA; CDR3 DNA: TGTGCCAGCAGCCAACGGGGACTCCTCCTCACTGAAGCTTTCTTT; CDR3 protein: CASSQRGLLLTEAFF
V gene: TRBV2; D gene: NA; J gene: TRBJ1-6; clone size: few; CDR3 DNA: TGTGCCAGCAGTGTGTTGCAGTATAATTCACCCCTCCACTTT; CDR3 protein: CASSVLQYNSPLHF